The entry below gives a single TCR beta chain sequence along with its context. Its antigen is not identified. Primers: 60 Vbeta forward and 13 Jbeta reverse. The data were produced by immunoSEQ multiplex PCR, yet TCRdb's version contains in-frame clones alone and is incomplete. The data hold about 210,000 clones, with over 60% observed a single time. These data belong to a study of cytomegalovirus exposure and HLA in healthy donors. General study results and limits: For presence/absence analyses, sequencing depth was assumed to be roughly uniform across donors. Overall, approximately 150 TCR beta chains were annotated as cytomegalovirus-associated.

The CDR3 contains 15 residues. Trimming cost V 4 bases and J 6 bases; bases outside gene matches: 12. From germline, CDR1 is SGHAT and CDR2 FQNNGV. Participants comprised healthy donors of bone marrow. Whereas donors were nominally healthy upon sampling, unrecorded immune exposures were probable. This clonotype originated in a male donor in good health and CMV-seronegative. Sequencing input: PBMCs. The chain has TRBV11-2 and TRBJ2-7; 7 positions match TRBD2. The CDR3, as DNA: TGTGCCAGCAGCTCCCTTAAGGGGAGGGCCCTCGAGCAGTACTTC. Translating gives CASSSLKGRALEQYF.